This T cell receptor beta chain came from a study of cytomegalovirus exposure and HLA in healthy donors. Study-level results: V- and J-gene trimming in TCR beta was tied to a missense DCLRE1C variant by an analysis performed later. Highly shared sequence variants in one cluster were likely a sequencing artifact. Usually a TCR sequence was rare, but some public TCRs were found in many donors.

60 Vbeta and 13 Jbeta primers were used in PCR. Sequencing was performed with immunoSEQ multiplex PCR; in TCRdb, only in-frame clones are kept and a portion is missing. The top ten hold 0.85% to 1.4% of the sample, which has some 140,000 clones, roughly three quarters seen once. The CDR3 consists of 14 residues. V lost 5 bases and J lost 0, with 8 bases in between. In germline, CDR1 is LNHDA, CDR2 SQIVND (reference sequence). This clone was observed once. The antigen remains unidentified. This sequence was found in a male donor in good health and CMV-seronegative. This chain links TRBV19 with TRBJ1-5; possibly TRBD1 for D (5 bases). Sequenced input: PBMCs. The CDR3 protein is CASSGADSNQPQHF. In DNA form, the CDR3 reads TGTGCCAGTAGTGGGGCGGATAGCAATCAGCCCCAGCATTTT.